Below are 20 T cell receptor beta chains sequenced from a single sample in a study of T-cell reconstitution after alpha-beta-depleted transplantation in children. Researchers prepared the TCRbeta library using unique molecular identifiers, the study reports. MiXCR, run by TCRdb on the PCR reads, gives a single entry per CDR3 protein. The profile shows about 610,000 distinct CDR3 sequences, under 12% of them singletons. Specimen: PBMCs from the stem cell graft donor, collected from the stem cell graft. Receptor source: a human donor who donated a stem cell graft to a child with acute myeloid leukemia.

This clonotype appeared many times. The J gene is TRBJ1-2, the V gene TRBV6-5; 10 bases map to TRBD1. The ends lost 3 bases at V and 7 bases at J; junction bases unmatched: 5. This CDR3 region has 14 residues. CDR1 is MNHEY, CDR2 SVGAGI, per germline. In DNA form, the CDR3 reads TGTGCCAGCAGTTATTCGACAGGGGGCTCTGGCTACACCTTC. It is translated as CASSYSTGGSGYTF.

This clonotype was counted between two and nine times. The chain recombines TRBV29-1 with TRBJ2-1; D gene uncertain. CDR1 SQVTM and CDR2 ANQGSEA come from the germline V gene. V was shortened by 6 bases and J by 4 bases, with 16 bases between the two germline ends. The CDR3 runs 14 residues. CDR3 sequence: CSVAGKLLYNEQFF. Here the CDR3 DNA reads TGCAGCGTGGCAGGAAAGCTCCTTTACAATGAGCAGTTCTTC.

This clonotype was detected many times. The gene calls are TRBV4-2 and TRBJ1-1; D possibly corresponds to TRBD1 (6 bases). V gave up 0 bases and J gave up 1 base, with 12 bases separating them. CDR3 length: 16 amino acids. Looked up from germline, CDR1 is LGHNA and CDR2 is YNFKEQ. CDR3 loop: CASSQDFGRGNTEAFF. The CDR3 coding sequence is TGTGCCAGCAGCCAAGACTTCGGCAGGGGGAACACTGAAGCTTTCTTT.

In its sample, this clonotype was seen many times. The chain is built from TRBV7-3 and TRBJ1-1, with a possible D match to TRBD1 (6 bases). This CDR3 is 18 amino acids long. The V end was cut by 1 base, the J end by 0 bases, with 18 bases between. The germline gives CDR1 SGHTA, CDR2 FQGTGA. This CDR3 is CASSLNPLRRGVNTEAFF. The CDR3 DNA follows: TGTGCCAGCAGCTTAAACCCTCTTCGTAGGGGGGTGAACACTGAAGCTTTCTTT.

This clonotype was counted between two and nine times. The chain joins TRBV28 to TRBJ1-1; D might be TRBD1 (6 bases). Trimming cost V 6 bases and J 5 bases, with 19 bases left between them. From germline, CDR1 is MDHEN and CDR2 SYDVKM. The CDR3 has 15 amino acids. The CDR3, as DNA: TGTGCCAGCAGAGTCCAGGGGCCGGCCCTGACTGAAGCTTTCTTT. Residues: CASRVQGPALTEAFF.

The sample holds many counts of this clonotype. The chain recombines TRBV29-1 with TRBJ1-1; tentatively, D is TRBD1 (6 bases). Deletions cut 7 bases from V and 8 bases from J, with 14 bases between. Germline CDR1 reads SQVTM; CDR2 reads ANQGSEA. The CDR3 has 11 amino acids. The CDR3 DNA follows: TGCAGCGCTACTGAAAGGGGGGAAGCTTTCTTT. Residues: CSATERGEAFF.

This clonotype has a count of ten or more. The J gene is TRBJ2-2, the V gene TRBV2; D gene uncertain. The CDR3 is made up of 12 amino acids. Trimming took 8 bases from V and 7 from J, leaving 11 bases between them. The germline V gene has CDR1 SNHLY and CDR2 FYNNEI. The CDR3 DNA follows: TGTGCCAGCGCCGTATTAAACGGGGAGCTGTTTTTT. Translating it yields CASAVLNGELFF.

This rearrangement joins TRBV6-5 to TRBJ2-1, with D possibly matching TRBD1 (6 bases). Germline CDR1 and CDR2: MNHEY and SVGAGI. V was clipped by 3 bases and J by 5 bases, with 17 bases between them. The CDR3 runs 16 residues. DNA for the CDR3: TGTGCCAGCAGTTATTCCCAGGGGCGAGCGAACAATGAGCAGTTCTTC. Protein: CASSYSQGRANNEQFF.

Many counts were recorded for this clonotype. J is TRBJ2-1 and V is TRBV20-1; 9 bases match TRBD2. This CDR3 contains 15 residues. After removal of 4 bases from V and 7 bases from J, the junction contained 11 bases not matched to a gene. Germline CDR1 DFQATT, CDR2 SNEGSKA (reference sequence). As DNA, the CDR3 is TGCAGTGCTACCCCGGAGGCGGGAGGGAGGAATGAGCAGTTCTTC. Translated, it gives CSATPEAGGRNEQFF.

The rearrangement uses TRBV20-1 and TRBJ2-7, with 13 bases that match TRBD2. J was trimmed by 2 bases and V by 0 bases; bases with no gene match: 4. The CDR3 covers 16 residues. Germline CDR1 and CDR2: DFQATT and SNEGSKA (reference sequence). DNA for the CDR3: TGCAGTGCTAGAGATCGAACTAGCGGGAGGGCCTACGAGCAGTACTTC. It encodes CSARDRTSGRAYEQYF.

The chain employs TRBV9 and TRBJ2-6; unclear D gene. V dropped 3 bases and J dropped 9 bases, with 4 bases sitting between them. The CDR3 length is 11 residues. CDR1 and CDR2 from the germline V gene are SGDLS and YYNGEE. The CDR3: CASSANNVLTF. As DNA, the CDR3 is TGTGCCAGCAGCGCGAACAACGTCCTGACTTTC.

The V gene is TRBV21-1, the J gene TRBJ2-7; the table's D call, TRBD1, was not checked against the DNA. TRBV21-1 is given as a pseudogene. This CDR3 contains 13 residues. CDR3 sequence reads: CASSPHPLYEQYF. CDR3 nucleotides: TGTGCCAGCAGCCCTCATCCCCTCTACGAGCAGTACTTC.

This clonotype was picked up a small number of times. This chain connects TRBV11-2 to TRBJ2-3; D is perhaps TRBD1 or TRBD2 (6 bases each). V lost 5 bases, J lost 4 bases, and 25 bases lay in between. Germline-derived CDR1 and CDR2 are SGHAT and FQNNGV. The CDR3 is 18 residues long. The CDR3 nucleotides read TGTGCCAGCAGCCCAGGGGAGGTAGCGGTCCAATACGCAGATACGCAGTATTTT. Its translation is CASSPGEVAVQYADTQYF.

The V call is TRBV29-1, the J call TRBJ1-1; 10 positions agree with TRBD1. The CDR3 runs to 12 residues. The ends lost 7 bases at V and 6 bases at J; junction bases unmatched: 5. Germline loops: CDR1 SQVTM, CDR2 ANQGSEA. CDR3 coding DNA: TGCAGCGCAGGACAGGGGGTGGCTGAAGCTTTCTTT. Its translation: CSAGQGVAEAFF. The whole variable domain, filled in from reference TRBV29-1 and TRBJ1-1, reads SAVISQKPSRDICQRGTSLTIQCQVDSQVTMMFWYRQQPGQSLTLIATANQGSEATYESGFVIDKFPISRPNLTFSTLTVSNMSPEDSSIYLCSAGQGVAEAFFGQGTRLTVV.

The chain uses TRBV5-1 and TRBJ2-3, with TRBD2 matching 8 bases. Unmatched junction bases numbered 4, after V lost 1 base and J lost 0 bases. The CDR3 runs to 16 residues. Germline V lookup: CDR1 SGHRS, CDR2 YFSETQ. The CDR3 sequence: CASSLYSGTSTDTQYF. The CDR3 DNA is TGCGCCAGCAGCTTGTATAGCGGGACTAGCACAGATACGCAGTATTTT.

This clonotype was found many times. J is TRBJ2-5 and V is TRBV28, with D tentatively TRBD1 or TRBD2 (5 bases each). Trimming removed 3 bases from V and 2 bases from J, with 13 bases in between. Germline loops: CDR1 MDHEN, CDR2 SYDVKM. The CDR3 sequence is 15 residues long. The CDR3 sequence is CASSLRGPLQETQYF. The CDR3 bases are TGTGCCAGCAGTTTGAGGGGACCACTTCAAGAGACCCAGTACTTC. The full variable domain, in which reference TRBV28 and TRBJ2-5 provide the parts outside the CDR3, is DVKVTQSSRYLVKRTGEKVFLECVQDMDHENMFWYRQDPGLGLRLIYFSYDVKMKEKGDIPEGYSVSREKKERFSLILESASTNQTSMYLCASSLRGPLQETQYFGPGTRLLVL.

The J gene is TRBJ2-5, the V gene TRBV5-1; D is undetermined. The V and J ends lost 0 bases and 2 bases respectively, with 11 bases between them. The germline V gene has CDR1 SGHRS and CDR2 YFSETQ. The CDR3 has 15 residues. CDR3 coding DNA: TGCGCCAGCAGCTTGGGAAGCACCTCTCAAGAGACCCAGTACTTC. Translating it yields CASSLGSTSQETQYF.

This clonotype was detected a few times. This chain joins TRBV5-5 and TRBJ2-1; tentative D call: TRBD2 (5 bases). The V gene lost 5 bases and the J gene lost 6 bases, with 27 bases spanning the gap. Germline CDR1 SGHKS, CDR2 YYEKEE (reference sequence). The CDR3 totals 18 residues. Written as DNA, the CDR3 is TGTGCCAGCAGTCGGGCCGCAACGGGGAGCTTCTCTCGCAATGAGCAGTTCTTC. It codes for CASSRAATGSFSRNEQFF.

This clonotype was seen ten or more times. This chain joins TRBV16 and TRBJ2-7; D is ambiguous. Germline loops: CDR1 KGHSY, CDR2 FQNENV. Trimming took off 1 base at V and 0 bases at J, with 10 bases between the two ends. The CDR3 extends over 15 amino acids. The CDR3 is CASSQLRKDSYEQYF. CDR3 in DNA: TGTGCCAGCAGCCAATTGCGCAAAGACTCCTACGAGCAGTACTTC.

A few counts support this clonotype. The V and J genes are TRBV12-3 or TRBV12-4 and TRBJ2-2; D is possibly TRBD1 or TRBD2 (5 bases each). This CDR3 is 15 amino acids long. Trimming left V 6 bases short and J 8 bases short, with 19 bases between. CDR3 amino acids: CASSIRQRAKGELFF. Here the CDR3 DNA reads TGTGCCAGCAGCATCCGACAGAGGGCAAAGGGGGAGCTGTTTTTT.